Shown below are 15 T cell receptor beta chains from a single sample sequenced in a study of beta chain features in type 1 diabetes. Study conclusions and caveats: Moderately but significantly shorter TCRB CDR3s were found in Type 1 diabetes patients in all four CD4+ subsets.

Their antigens remain unidentified. The whole isolated RNA underwent reverse transcription, so sequencing captured expressed TCRB transcripts. Here immunoSEQ multiplex PCR was the method, and the copy in TCRdb shows in-frame clones only, minus some. Here the sample spans around 250,000 clones, roughly 13% being singletons. The specimen was naive CD4+ T cells from blood. The source of these receptors is a man younger than 40 with type 1 diabetes.

This clone was detected only a few times. The chain uses TRBV14 and TRBJ2-5; D is possibly TRBD2 (6 bases). V shed 3 bases and J shed 2 bases, with 13 bases lying between them. The germline CDR1 and CDR2 sequences are SGHDN and FVKESK. This CDR3 is built from 15 residues. CDR3 residues: CASSQNLATQETQYF. The CDR3 nucleotides are TGTGCCAGCAGCCAGAACCTAGCGACGCAAGAGACCCAGTACTTC. The variable domain in full, with the rest retrieved from reference TRBV14 and TRBJ2-5, is EAGVTQFPSHSVIEKGQTVTLRCDPISGHDNLYWYRRVMGKEIKFLLHFVKESKQDESGMPNNRFLAERTGGTYSTLKVQPAELEDSGVYFCASSQNLATQETQYFGPGTRLLVL.

The chain has TRBV6-1 and TRBJ1-2, with D perhaps matching TRBD1 (6 bases). Germline CDR1 and CDR2: MNHNS and SASEGT. V was trimmed by 1 base and J by 2 bases, leaving 8 bases between them. This CDR3 contains 14 residues. The CDR3 nucleotides read TGTGCCAGCAGTGAAGGACAGGCGAACTATGGCTACACCTTC. It is translated as CASSEGQANYGYTF.

This clone showed up just a few times. The chain has TRBV5-4 and TRBJ1-3; TRBD1 aligns across 7 bases. The CDR3 covers 15 residues. The V gene end was trimmed by 4 bases and the J gene end by 2 bases; junction bases not matched to a gene: 6. CDR1 and CDR2 from the germline V gene are SGHNT and YYREEE (reference sequence). The CDR3: CASSLGTDTGNTIYF. The CDR3 nucleotides read TGTGCCAGCAGCCTAGGGACAGATACTGGAAACACCATATATTTT.

The chain is built from TRBV5-1 and TRBJ1-2; D is ambiguous. The CDR3 is 13 amino acids. The V gene's germline CDR1 is SGHRS and CDR2 YFSETQ. V gave up 4 bases and J gave up 8 bases, with 15 bases separating them. CDR3 residues: CASSPGTEGGYTF. In nucleotides, the CDR3 is TGCGCCAGCAGCCCGGGAACGGAAGGAGGCTACACCTTC.

This clone was found a few times. The rearrangement uses TRBV7-9 and TRBJ2-7; 8 bases match TRBD1. Germline V gives CDR1 SEHNR, CDR2 FQNEAQ (reference sequence). Trimming removed 4 bases from V and 0 bases from J; junction bases left unmatched: 5. The CDR3 is 15 residues long. DNA for the CDR3: TGTGCCAGCAGCTCATGGACAGGGCTCTCCTACGAGCAGTACTTC. Its protein is CASSSWTGLSYEQYF.

This chain joins TRBV18 and TRBJ1-1, with no clear D. The CDR3 runs to 14 residues. The germline gives CDR1 KGHSH, CDR2 LQKENI. Trimming took 6 bases from V and 0 from J, leaving 11 bases between them. The DNA for the CDR3 is TGTGCCAGCTCCCCCTCTGCGCTGAACACTGAAGCTTTCTTT. As protein: CASSPSALNTEAFF.

V gene TRBV4-1 combines with J gene TRBJ1-2; 9 bases line up with TRBD1. Germline assignment: CDR1 MGHRA and CDR2 YSYEKL. Trimming cost V 5 bases and J 4 bases; bases outside gene matches: 8. The CDR3 extends over 15 amino acids. This CDR3 is CASSYPGQGSYGYTF. DNA for the CDR3: TGCGCCAGCAGCTACCCGGGACAGGGTTCCTATGGCTACACCTTC.

The chain uses TRBV5-1 and TRBJ2-7; the D is unclear. V was pared by 4 bases and J by 2 bases, with 16 bases between. This CDR3 region has 15 residues. Germline-derived CDR1 and CDR2 are SGHRS and YFSETQ. CDR3 DNA sequence: TGCGCCAGCAGCCCCTGGCAGGATCGAACCTACGAGCAGTACTTC. Its protein product is CASSPWQDRTYEQYF.

A few counts support this clone. V usage is TRBV7-8 and J usage is TRBJ1-5; 7 bases match TRBD1. V shed 3 bases, J shed 3 bases, and the junction held 5 bases outside the gene matches. This CDR3 is 15 amino acids long. CDR1 and CDR2 (germline): SGHVS, FQNEAQ. CDR3 bases: TGTGCCAGCAGCTTGGAGGGACAGCTCAATCAGCCCCAGCATTTT. Protein: CASSLEGQLNQPQHF.

This clone was seen more than once but under ten times. The gene calls are TRBV18 and TRBJ1-4; tentative D call: TRBD1 (5 bases). The germline gives CDR1 KGHSH, CDR2 LQKENI. The CDR3 spans 15 residues. Trimming took 3 bases from V and 8 from J, leaving 16 bases between them. DNA of the CDR3: TGTGCCAGCTCACCCTCAGGGAGGGCGGACGAAAAACTGTTTTTT. Translating gives CASSPSGRADEKLFF.

This clone was seen more than once but under ten times. V usage is TRBV7-2 and J usage is TRBJ1-1, with 8 positions matching TRBD1. The J segment lost 7 bases and the V segment lost 5 bases, leaving 12 bases of the junction unmatched. There are 15 residues in the CDR3. Germline loops: CDR1 SGHTA, CDR2 FQGNSA. CDR3 DNA sequence: TGTGCCAGCAGCGCCCGCGGCAGGGGGCTCCTTGAAGCTTTCTTT. This gives the protein CASSARGRGLLEAFF.

This clone occurred a few times. V and J are TRBV30 and TRBJ1-2; 7 bases agree with TRBD1. V dropped 2 bases and J dropped 5; count of bases not matched to a gene: 5. Per the germline V gene, CDR1 is GTSNPN and CDR2 is SVGIG (reference sequence). The CDR3 loop spans 13 amino acids. The CDR3 DNA reads TGTGCCTGGAGTATAGAGGGGGCGTATGGCTACACCTTC. Its translation: CAWSIEGAYGYTF.

This clone was observed a few times. The gene calls are TRBV30 and TRBJ2-5, with 8 bases aligning to TRBD2. Per germline, CDR1 GTSNPN and CDR2 SVGIG (reference sequence). V was pared by 0 bases and J by 0 bases, with 6 bases of the junction left unmatched. The CDR3 contains 16 residues. In DNA form, the CDR3 reads TGTGCCTGGAGTGTTGGAGGCGGGAGGTACCAAGAGACCCAGTACTTC. Residues: CAWSVGGGRYQETQYF.

The chain carries TRBV18 and TRBJ2-1; 8 nucleotides agree with TRBD1. CDR3 length: 15 amino acids. Germline CDR1 and CDR2: KGHSH and LQKENI. After removal of 3 bases from V and 8 bases from J, the junction contained 9 bases not matched to a gene. DNA of the CDR3: TGTGCCAGCTCACCGGCACAGGGGGTAGTCGATGAGCAGTTCTTC. It codes for CASSPAQGVVDEQFF.

The chain is built from TRBV7-2 and TRBJ1-1; D remains ambiguous. The germline V gene encodes CDR1 SGHTA and CDR2 FQGNSA. Trimming cost V 1 base and J 8 bases, with 11 bases left between them. The CDR3 loop spans 13 amino acids. In DNA, the CDR3 is TGTGCCAGCAGCTTAGTAGCCAGCTCGGAAGCTTTCTTT. As protein: CASSLVASSEAFF.